The 27 T cell receptor beta chains below were found in one sample sequenced in a study of blood T cell repertoires in COVID-19. Sequencing was performed with immunoSEQ multiplex PCR; in TCRdb, only in-frame clones are kept and a portion is missing. The table has around 210,000 clones, roughly nine tenths seen once. Sequencing was done on a sample of peripheral blood. The receptors here all came from a woman in her 70s with acute or convalescent COVID-19.

The chain uses TRBV19 and TRBJ1-5; D gene ambiguous. This CDR3 comprises 15 residues. Trimming took 7 bases from V and 3 from J, leaving 16 bases between them. Germline CDR1 and CDR2: LNHDA and SQIVND (reference sequence). CDR3 amino acids: CASTRGAGNNQPQHF. CDR3 nucleotide sequence: TGTGCCAGTACCCGGGGAGCAGGAAACAATCAGCCCCAGCATTTT.

V and J are TRBV28 and TRBJ1-4; possible D gene TRBD1, 6 bases. Germline V CDR1 and CDR2: MDHEN, SYDVKM. V was clipped by 1 base and J by 10 bases, with 10 bases between them. The CDR3 spans 13 residues. CDR3 sequence reads: CASSLFRRGKLFF. Here the CDR3 DNA reads TGTGCCAGCAGTTTATTTCGCAGGGGAAAACTGTTTTTT.

The chain uses TRBV5-1 and TRBJ2-1, with unresolved D. The V gene's germline CDR1 is SGHRS and CDR2 YFSETQ. The CDR3 has 15 residues. V lost 4 bases and J 1 base, leaving 12 bases between the germline ends. The CDR3 reads CASSPLAESYNEQFF. In DNA form, the CDR3 reads TGCGCCAGCAGCCCGCTCGCGGAGTCCTACAATGAGCAGTTCTTC.

In DNA form, the CDR3 reads TGTGCCAGCAGGATCCGGACAGGGAGCAATCAGCCCCAGCATTTT. Protein product: CASRIRTGSNQPQHF. This sequence joins TRBV27 and TRBJ1-5; TRBD1 matches at 8 bases. V lost 6 bases to trimming and J lost 1 base; unmatched junction nucleotides: 5. The CDR3 contains 15 residues. The germline CDR1 and CDR2 sequences are MNHEY and SMNVEV (reference sequence).

CDR3 bases: TGTGCCAGCAGCCACCCGCGGGGGGCCGCGCCACATACGCAGTATTTT. Amino acid sequence: CASSHPRGAAPHTQYF. This chain connects TRBV3-1 (or the pseudogene TRBV3-2) to TRBJ2-3; 8 bases map to TRBD2. V lost 3 bases, J lost 7 bases, and 12 bases stayed unmatched. Germline CDR1 is LGHDT and CDR2 is YNNKEL (reference sequence). The CDR3 consists of 16 residues.

This clone came up a few times. The J gene is TRBJ1-1, the V gene TRBV29-1; 9 bases are shared with TRBD1. The germline CDR1 and CDR2 sequences are SQVTM and ANQGSEA. The CDR3 has 12 residues. V trimming: 5 bases; J trimming: 4 bases; junction bases outside the gene matches: 2. The CDR3 nucleotides are TGCAGCGTTCGACAGGGGGGCACTGAAGCTTTCTTT. Encoded protein: CSVRQGGTEAFF.

The J gene is TRBJ2-1, the V gene TRBV7-2; weak D call: TRBD2 (5 bases). The V end was cut by 5 bases, the J end by 5 bases, with 13 bases between. The germline gives CDR1 SGHTA, CDR2 FQGNSA. CDR3 length: 14 amino acids. The CDR3 DNA reads as TGTGCCAGCAGCCTCTCTAGCAACGACAATGAGCAGTTCTTC. This gives the protein CASSLSSNDNEQFF. Full variable domain (remainder filled in from reference TRBV7-2 and TRBJ2-1): GAGVSQSPSNKVTEKGKDVELRCDPISGHTALYWYRQSLGQGLEFLIYFQGNSAPDKSGLPSDRFSAERTGGSVSTLTIQRTQQEDSAVYLCASSLSSNDNEQFFGPGTRLTVL.

CDR3 in amino acids: CASSEKAGSYNEQFF. In DNA form, the CDR3 reads TGCGCCAGCAGCGAGAAGGCGGGCTCCTACAATGAGCAGTTCTTC. The chain recombines TRBV10-1 with TRBJ2-1; TRBD2 is a possible D gene (5 bases). This CDR3 is built from 15 residues. V was pared by 6 bases and J by 0 bases, with 12 bases between. The V gene's germline CDR1 is WNHNN and CDR2 SYGVQD (reference sequence).

The J gene is TRBJ1-5, the V gene TRBV7-2; 10 bases line up with TRBD1. In germline, CDR1 is SGHTA, CDR2 FQGNSA. Germline trimming cut 5 bases from V and 5 bases from J; bases unmatched to any gene: 9. CDR3 size: 16 residues. The CDR3 DNA reads TGTGCCAGCAGCCCCAGACAGGGGGCGGGCGATCAGCCCCAGCATTTT. Encoded protein: CASSPRQGAGDQPQHF.

This chain links TRBV11-2 with TRBJ2-3, with D tentatively TRBD2 (6 bases). V lost 0 bases and J lost 11, with 9 bases in between. From germline, CDR1 is SGHAT and CDR2 FQNNGV. The CDR3 loop spans 12 amino acids. Written as DNA, the CDR3 is TGTGCCAGCAGCTTAGACGGGAGCAAGCAGTATTTT. It is translated as CASSLDGSKQYF.

V and J are TRBV27 and TRBJ1-5; 9 bases are a match to TRBD1. The CDR3 extends over 16 amino acids. Germline CDR1 reads MNHEY; CDR2 reads SMNVEV (reference sequence). Germline trimming cut 8 bases from V and 7 bases from J; bases unmatched to any gene: 15. The CDR3 reads CASRPRDRDWWQPQHF. DNA for the CDR3: TGTGCCAGCCGACCCCGGGACAGGGATTGGTGGCAGCCCCAGCATTTT.

V is TRBV4-2 and J is TRBJ1-2; D uncertain. This CDR3 has 14 amino acids. In germline, CDR1 is LGHNA, CDR2 YNFKEQ. V was shortened by 0 bases and J by 4 bases, with 9 bases between the two germline ends. The CDR3 DNA is TGTGCCAGCAGCCAAGATAAGGACTCCTATGGCTACACCTTC. Translated: CASSQDKDSYGYTF.

The rearrangement joins TRBV5-6 to TRBJ1-2; TRBD1 aligns across 10 bases. The CDR3 extends over 16 amino acids. The V segment lost 5 bases and the J segment 0 bases; nucleotides outside the gene matches: 7. The V gene's germline CDR1 is SGHDT and CDR2 YYEEEE. The CDR3 nucleotides read TGTGCCAGCAGGCCGACAGGGGGCCGAGCTAACTATGGCTACACCTTC. This gives the protein CASRPTGGRANYGYTF.

This chain links TRBV11-3 with TRBJ2-2; 7 bases map to TRBD1. V was clipped by 3 bases and J by 6 bases; unmatched bases: 4. The CDR3 is 14 residues long. Germline lookup yields CDR1 SGHNT and CDR2 YENEEA. CDR3 nucleotide sequence: TGTGCCAGCAGCTTCAGACAGGGATCCGGGGAGCTGTTTTTT. Protein product: CASSFRQGSGELFF.

The V and J genes are TRBV7-2 and TRBJ2-1; D is possibly TRBD2 (7 bases). V lost 2 bases to trimming and J lost 0 bases, with 11 bases between them. Looked up from germline, CDR1 is SGHTA and CDR2 is FQGNSA. This CDR3 region has 16 residues. The CDR3 region is CASSLRGGSSYNEQFF. CDR3 nucleotides: TGTGCCAGCAGCTTACGCGGGGGCAGCTCCTACAATGAGCAGTTCTTC.

The V call is TRBV6-6, the J call TRBJ1-3, with TRBD1 as a possible D gene (5 bases). V dropped 0 bases and J dropped 0 bases, with 6 bases sitting between them. Germline assignment: CDR1 MNHNY and CDR2 SVGAGI (reference sequence). CDR3 length: 15 amino acids. This CDR3 reads CASSYSTVSGNTIYF. Here the CDR3 DNA reads TGTGCCAGCAGTTACTCGACAGTCTCTGGAAACACCATATATTTT.

A few counts support this clone. The chain carries TRBV28 and TRBJ2-1, with a weak D call TRBD2 (6 bases). Germline V CDR1 and CDR2: MDHEN, SYDVKM. The CDR3 consists of 15 residues. Trimming left V 6 bases short and J 0 bases short, with 12 bases between. The CDR3 reads CASSDTSTSYNEQFF. The CDR3 nucleotides are TGTGCCAGCAGCGACACTAGCACCTCCTACAATGAGCAGTTCTTC.

The sample holds one count of this clone. The chain combines TRBV3-1 (or the pseudogene TRBV3-2) with TRBJ2-4, with D maybe TRBD2 (6 bases). The germline V gene has CDR1 LGHDT and CDR2 YNNKEL (reference sequence). V lost 3 bases and J lost 12, with 18 bases in between. This CDR3 contains 14 residues. The CDR3 region is CASSQTTSGTHQYF. CDR3 DNA sequence: TGTGCCAGCAGCCAGACCACCTCCGGGACTCATCAGTACTTC.

The chain combines TRBV10-3 with TRBJ1-1; D perhaps matches TRBD1 (5 bases). The CDR3 totals 16 residues. Germline-derived CDR1 and CDR2 are ENHRY and SYGVKD. Trimming stripped 4 bases from V and 1 base from J, with 16 bases between. In DNA, the CDR3 is TGTGCCATCAGTGGGGGCGGGAGGCAGGGGAACACTGAAGCTTTCTTT. Translated, it gives CAISGGGRQGNTEAFF.

The rearrangement uses TRBV18 and TRBJ1-5; maybe TRBD1 (5 bases). Germline V CDR1 and CDR2: KGHSH, LQKENI. V lost 4 bases, J lost 4 bases, and 17 bases lay in between. This CDR3 comprises 16 residues. CDR3 nucleotides: TGTGCCAGCTCACTCCTCGGCGGGGGAAGTAATCAGCCCCAGCATTTT. Its translation is CASSLLGGGSNQPQHF. Complete variable domain (other parts from reference TRBV18 and TRBJ1-5): NAGVMQNPRHLVRRRGQEARLRCSPMKGHSHVYWYRQLPEEGLKFMVYLQKENIIDESGMPKERFSAEFPKEGPSILRIQQVVRGDSAAYFCASSLLGGGSNQPQHFGDGTRLSIL.

The rearrangement joins TRBV24-1 to TRBJ1-5; unclear D gene. Germline CDR1 KGHDR, CDR2 SFDVKD. With 4 bases removed from V and 4 bases from J, the gap between germline ends came to 10 bases. The CDR3 has 14 amino acids. CDR3 bases: TGTGCCACCAGTGACCCGAGGTCAAATCAGCCCCAGCATTTT. It translates to CATSDPRSNQPQHF.

V usage is TRBV19 and J usage is TRBJ2-5, with D possibly matching TRBD1 (6 bases). Trimming stripped 9 bases from V and 5 bases from J, with 22 bases between. The CDR3 is 15 amino acids. Germline V gives CDR1 LNHDA, CDR2 SQIVND (reference sequence). The CDR3 DNA sequence: TGTGCCAGCTCCAGGGGTCCCCAAGTATTCGAGACCCAGTACTTC. Residues: CASSRGPQVFETQYF.

This clone was detected only a few times. This chain joins TRBV6-5 and TRBJ2-7; 12 bases align to TRBD1. CDR3 length equals 13 residues. Trimming took 6 bases from V and 9 from J; bases not matched to a gene: 6. Germline CDR1 is MNHEY and CDR2 is SVGAGI. CDR3 bases: TGTGCCAGCAGGGGGACAGGGGGCTTAGGGCAGTACTTC. This sequence encodes CASRGTGGLGQYF.

The chain combines TRBV14 with TRBJ2-3; D gene ambiguous. V was cut by 1 base and J by 2 bases, with 7 bases left in between. The CDR3 is 14 residues long. Germline lookup yields CDR1 SGHDN and CDR2 FVKESK. Here the CDR3 DNA reads TGTGCCAGCAGCCAAGTACAGACCACAGATACGCAGTATTTT. It encodes CASSQVQTTDTQYF.

The J gene is TRBJ2-7, the V gene TRBV12-5; the match to TRBD1 covers 8 bases. After removal of 2 bases from V and 1 base from J, the junction contained 10 bases not matched to a gene. The CDR3 spans 17 residues. Germline CDR1 is LGHNT and CDR2 is FRNRAP. CDR3 in DNA: TGTGCTAGTGGTTTGTCCTCCGGGACAGGTTTATCCTACGAGCAGTACTTC. Its translation: CASGLSSGTGLSYEQYF.

V usage is TRBV28 and J usage is TRBJ1-1; 7 bases match TRBD1. Germline CDR1 is MDHEN and CDR2 is SYDVKM. V shed 3 bases and J 10 bases; nucleotides not matched to a gene: 11. The CDR3 totals 14 residues. The chain's CDR3 is CASSFPGQPLRAFF. The CDR3 nucleotides read TGTGCCAGCAGTTTCCCGGGACAGCCCCTGAGAGCTTTCTTT. The full variable domain, in which reference TRBV28 and TRBJ1-1 provide the parts outside the CDR3, is DVKVTQSSRYLVKRTGEKVFLECVQDMDHENMFWYRQDPGLGLRLIYFSYDVKMKEKGDIPEGYSVSREKKERFSLILESASTNQTSMYLCASSFPGQPLRAFFGQGTRLTVV.

V usage is TRBV11-2 and J usage is TRBJ1-2, with TRBD1 matching over 9 bases. The germline gives CDR1 SGHAT, CDR2 FQNNGV. CDR3 length: 14 amino acids. Trimming removed 7 bases from V and 0 bases from J; junction bases left unmatched: 3. In DNA, the CDR3 is TGTGCCAGCACCGGGACAGGGTCTAACTATGGCTACACCTTC. It translates to CASTGTGSNYGYTF.